Listed below are T cell receptor beta chains from one sample, sequenced in a study of blood T cell repertoires in COVID-19. Method: immunoSEQ multiplex PCR; TCRdb's copy keeps in-frame clones and lacks some. The data hold roughly 220,000 clones, with roughly 84% observed a single time. Sequencing was done on a sample of PBMCs or T cells enriched from blood (not recorded which). The receptor source for this set is a woman aged 40 to 50 who had recovered from COVID-19. The CDR3 runs from the conserved cysteine through the conserved F or W. Fields, in order: V gene, J gene, D gene, clone size, CDR3 DNA, CDR3 protein. The D gene is left open where the match is weak. Size is omitted from some rows. Given values are once, few, many or a class for expanded clones.

>TRBV11-2|TRBJ2-3|-|-
TGTGCCAGCAGCCCACTAGGGGGACCGTCGGCGGACACAGATACGCAGTATTTT
CASSPLGGPSADTDTQYF
>TRBV5-1|TRBJ2-1|TRBD2|once
TGCGCCAGCAGTACAAGCCGGACTAGCGGGAGTGTAGTTAGTAACAATGAGCAGTTCTTC
CASSTSRTSGSVVSNNEQFF
>TRBV20-1|TRBJ1-5|-|-
TGCAGTGCTAGTCGGGGAGGCAATCAGCCCCAGCATTTT
CSASRGGNQPQHF
>TRBV19|TRBJ1-1|TRBD1|-
TGTGCCAGTAGTATCCCTCGGACAGGAGCGAACACTGAAGCTTTCTTT
CASSIPRTGANTEAFF
>TRBV30|TRBJ1-4|-|-
TGTGCCTGGACCCCCCCCAGGGGCGCCGAAAAACTGTTTTTT
CAWTPPRGAEKLFF
>TRBV30|TRBJ1-1|-|few
TGTGCTGGGGGGAGGTCGAGGACTGAAGCTTTCTTT
CAGGRSRTEAFF
>TRBV19|TRBJ1-1|TRBD1|-
TGTGCCAGTAGTATAGTTGTCAGGGGGTTGAACACTGAAGCTTTCTTT
CASSIVVRGLNTEAFF
>TRBV27|TRBJ2-1|TRBD2|-
TGTGCCAGCAGGTTAAGCGGGAGTCTCAACAATGAGCAGTTCTTC
CASRLSGSLNNEQFF
>TRBV28|TRBJ2-3|TRBD2|-
TGTGCCAGCAGTGGGACTAGCGGGAGGGCCCCAGATACGCAGTATTTT
CASSGTSGRAPDTQYF
>TRBV11-2|TRBJ1-5|-|-
TGTGCCAGCAGCTTAGCCGGGGAGCAGCCCCAGCATTTT
CASSLAGEQPQHF
>TRBV25-1|TRBJ1-4|-|once
TGTGCCAGCAGTGACTCCCGAGGACAGAATGAAAAACTGTTTTTT
CASSDSRGQNEKLFF
>TRBV6-1|TRBJ1-3|TRBD1|-
TGTGCCAGCAGGTTAAGCGGACAGGGGGGAAACACCATATATTTT
CASRLSGQGGNTIYF
>TRBV5-1|TRBJ2-7|-|-
TGCGCCAGCAGCTCGGGGGGCAGCTCCTACGAGCAGTACTTC
CASSSGGSSYEQYF
>TRBV2|TRBJ2-7|TRBD2|-
TGTGCCAGCAGTAGCGGGAGCCTTTCCTACGAGCAGTACTTC
CASSSGSLSYEQYF
>TRBV19|TRBJ2-7|TRBD1|once
TGTGCCAGTAGTATTCCCGACAGGGGGCTCGACGAGCAGTACTTC
CASSIPDRGLDEQYF
>TRBV12-5|TRBJ2-1|TRBD2|-
TGTGCTAGTGGGCGGACTAGCGGGACCTACAATGAGCAGTTCTTC
CASGRTSGTYNEQFF
>TRBV19|TRBJ2-7|-|-
TGTGCCAGTAGTATTCGGCCCCCGGGTTGGAGCGGGCCCTACGAGCAGTACTTC
CASSIRPPGWSGPYEQYF
>TRBV3-1/TRBV3-2|TRBJ1-1|-|-
TGTGCCAGCAGCCAATTCATGGGGCCTCGGAACACTGAAGCTTTCTTT
CASSQFMGPRNTEAFF
>TRBV13|TRBJ2-4|-|-
TGTGCCAGCAGCCTCCGGAACCCCGAGGTCGACCACATTCAGTACTTC
CASSLRNPEVDHIQYF
>TRBV29-1|TRBJ2-3|-|once
TGCAGCTCGTTGCTAGGGGCCGGAGATACGCAGTATTTT
CSSLLGAGDTQYF
>TRBV19|TRBJ2-1|-|-
TGTGCGACAACAGCAGGGTCTGGCTACAATGAGCAGTTCTTC
CATTAGSGYNEQFF
>TRBV5-1|TRBJ1-2|TRBD1|-
TGCGCCAGCAGATTTATTCTTCGGACAGGGGCTAGGGATGGCTACACCTTC
CASRFILRTGARDGYTF
>TRBV5-1|TRBJ1-6|-|-
TGCGCCAGCAGCTTCGGACAGACAATTAATTCACCCCTCCACTTT
CASSFGQTINSPLHF
>TRBV24-1|TRBJ2-3|-|few
TGTGCCACCAGTGAAGGGGTGGATACGCAGTATTTT
CATSEGVDTQYF
>TRBV9|TRBJ1-2|TRBD1|-
TGTGCCAGCAGCGTAGACCCGGACAGGGCCCGCTATGGCTACACCTTC
CASSVDPDRARYGYTF
>TRBV7-9|TRBJ2-3|TRBD1|-
TGTGCCAGCAGCTTAGAAGGGTCGAAGACAGGGAGAGGCACAGATACGCAGTATTTT
CASSLEGSKTGRGTDTQYF
>TRBV3-1/TRBV3-2|TRBJ2-5|-|-
TGTGCCAGCAGCCAAACTCAAGAGACCCAGTACTTC
CASSQTQETQYF
>TRBV3-1/TRBV3-2|TRBJ2-7|TRBD1|-
TGTGCCAGCAGCTTACAGGGGGGCTACGAGCAGTACTTC
CASSLQGGYEQYF
>TRBV5-1|TRBJ2-7|-|-
TGCGCCAGCAGCCGGACCAGGGTAGGTACCTACGAGCAGTACTTC
CASSRTRVGTYEQYF
>TRBV7-2|TRBJ2-2|TRBD2|few
TGTGCCAGCAGCTTAGTCCTAGAAGCGGGAGGCGCCACCGGGGAGCTGTTTTTT
CASSLVLEAGGATGELFF
>TRBV5-1|TRBJ2-2|-|-
TGCGCCAGCAATCCGAGCGGGCAGACGAACACCGGGGAGCTGTTTTTT
CASNPSGQTNTGELFF
>TRBV9|TRBJ2-7|-|-
TGTGCCAGCAGCGTAGGGGGAGGTGGGTACGAGCAGTACTTC
CASSVGGGGYEQYF
>TRBV12-5|TRBJ2-7|TRBD1|-
TGTGCTGGGGGACAGGGGGCCCACACCTACGAGCAGTACTTC
CAGGQGAHTYEQYF
>TRBV4-1|TRBJ2-2|TRBD2|-
TGCGCCAGCAGCCAAGAGGCTCCCGGGAGGGCCTCGACCGGGGAGCTGTTTTTT
CASSQEAPGRASTGELFF
>TRBV27|TRBJ2-2|-|-
TGTGCCAGCAGTTTTAGGACTACCACCGGGGAGCTGTTTTTT
CASSFRTTTGELFF
>TRBV7-6|TRBJ1-5|-|-
TGTGCCAGCAGCCCGTTCAGCAATCAGCCCCAGCATTTT
CASSPFSNQPQHF
>TRBV9|TRBJ2-7|-|few
TGTGCCAGCAGCGGACTCTGGGACGAGCAGTACTTC
CASSGLWDEQYF
>TRBV3-1/TRBV3-2|TRBJ2-5|TRBD2|-
TGTGCCAGCAGCCAAGTCCTAGCGGGAGGAGGGACCCAGTACTTC
CASSQVLAGGGTQYF
>TRBV28|TRBJ2-5|TRBD2|-
TGTGCCAGCAGTTTATCAGGATGGACTAGCGGGAAGGCAACAGAGACCCAGTACTTC
CASSLSGWTSGKATETQYF
>TRBV10-2|TRBJ2-1|TRBD2|-
TGCGCCAGCAGTCCTACTAGCGATTACTCCTACAATGAGCAGTTCTTC
CASSPTSDYSYNEQFF
>TRBV3-1/TRBV3-2|TRBJ2-3|-|-
TGTGCCAGCAGCCAGATCCCAGACTTTGGCACAGATACGCAGTATTTT
CASSQIPDFGTDTQYF
>TRBV30|TRBJ2-6|-|-
TGTGCCTGGAGTTTCCTCTCTGGGGCCAACGTCCTGACTTTC
CAWSFLSGANVLTF
>TRBV6-2/TRBV6-3|TRBJ2-2|TRBD2|-
TGTGCCAGCAGTAAAGCTAGCGGGAACACCGGGGAGCTGTTTTTT
CASSKASGNTGELFF
>TRBV6-5|TRBJ1-4|TRBD1|once
TGTGCCAGCAGGGCTTGGGGGGACAGGAGAGGAAAACTGTTTTTT
CASRAWGDRRGKLFF
>TRBV11-3|TRBJ1-1|-|-
TGTGCCAGCAGCTTAGTACAGAACACTGAAGCTTTCTTT
CASSLVQNTEAFF
>TRBV4-3|TRBJ1-2|-|-
TGCGCCAGCAGCCCGGGGGTCAACTATGGCTACACCTTC
CASSPGVNYGYTF
>TRBV28|TRBJ2-5|-|-
TGTGCCAGCAGTTTAGAGCAGGGGGGTGGAGAGACCCAGTACTTC
CASSLEQGGGETQYF
>TRBV6-5|TRBJ2-1|TRBD2|-
TGTGCCAGCAGTTTCTACCGACTAGCCGATAAGTCTGAGCAGTTCTTC
CASSFYRLADKSEQFF
>TRBV24-1|TRBJ2-1|TRBD2|-
TGTGCCACCAGTGGGGAGGGACGTTACAATGAGCAGTTCTTC
CATSGEGRYNEQFF
>TRBV6-2/TRBV6-3|TRBJ2-5|-|-
TGTGCCAGCAGTTACAGCAGGGGGGAGAAGACCCAGTACTTC
CASSYSRGEKTQYF
>TRBV27|TRBJ1-2|-|once
TGTGCCAGCAGTCCGACCCACAGGGTAGCTGGCTACACCTTC
CASSPTHRVAGYTF
>TRBV10-1|TRBJ2-7|-|-
TGCGCCAGCAGCCTCGGTCCCGCCTACGAGCAGTACTTC
CASSLGPAYEQYF
>TRBV27|TRBJ2-1|TRBD1|-
TGTGCCAGCAGTTTAACCAGGGGGACCTACAATGAGCAGTTCTTC
CASSLTRGTYNEQFF
>TRBV7-2|TRBJ2-2|TRBD2|few
TGTGCCAGCAGCTTATTCCCTTGGTCGGGAGGGGGGAACACCGGGGAGCTGTTTTTT
CASSLFPWSGGGNTGELFF
>TRBV30|TRBJ2-7|TRBD2|-
TGTGCCTGGAGTGTAAAGGCTAGCGGGAGCGCATACTTC
CAWSVKASGSAYF
>TRBV28|TRBJ2-1|-|few
TGTGCCAGCAGTTTAGGGCTAGCGCGAAGCTCCTACAATGAGCAGTTCTTC
CASSLGLARSSYNEQFF
>TRBV2|TRBJ1-2|-|-
TGTGCCAGCAGGGCGGGACCCCCGGTTGGTGGCTACACCTTC
CASRAGPPVGGYTF